Following are 18 T cell receptor beta chains from one sample sequenced in a study of technical replicates of blood from a few donors. TCRdb's table, derived via immunoSEQ multiplex PCR, lists solely in-frame clones and lacks some. Of 60,000 to 70,000 clones in the sample, approximately 86% are singletons; the top ten hold 5%. The sequencing sample was made of PBMCs. These TCRs come from a human donor in good health. Some clones in this sample may be carry-over from other donors' samples.

This chain joins TRBV4-1 and TRBJ2-2; 11 bases are a match to TRBD2. The germline gives CDR1 MGHRA, CDR2 YSYEKL. J gave up 3 bases and V 0 bases, and 3 bases lay outside the gene matches. The CDR3 has 17 residues. The CDR3 DNA reads as TGCGCCAGCAGCCAAGAGCTAGCGGGGGGCCACACCGGGGAGCTGTTTTTT. As protein: CASSQELAGGHTGELFF.

V usage is TRBV4-3 and J usage is TRBJ2-2; 9 nucleotides line up with TRBD1. V lost 0 bases to trimming and J lost 1 base; unmatched junction nucleotides: 12. This CDR3 region has 20 residues. Looked up from germline, CDR1 is LGHNA and CDR2 is YSLEER. In DNA form, the CDR3 reads TGCGCCAGCAGCCAAGATCCGGGACAGGGTTCCGCGGGGAACACCGGGGAGCTGTTTTTT. Its protein is CASSQDPGQGSAGNTGELFF.

The chain recombines TRBV11-2 with TRBJ2-7, with D uncertain. There are 12 residues in the CDR3. Per the germline V gene, CDR1 is SGHAT and CDR2 is FQNNGV. Between the trimmed V and J ends, which lost 1 base and 3 bases, there was a span of 4 bases. The CDR3: CASSLVVYEQYF. Here the CDR3 DNA reads TGTGCCAGCAGCTTAGTAGTCTACGAGCAGTACTTC.

The gene calls are TRBV7-3 and TRBJ2-2; TRBD1 agrees at 9 bases. The trim removed 5 bases at V and 5 bases at J, leaving 6 bases unmatched. Germline CDR1 and CDR2: SGHTA and FQGTGA. This CDR3 has 15 amino acids. Here the CDR3 reads CASSPRQGGTGELFF. In nucleotides, the CDR3 is TGTGCCAGCAGCCCCCGACAGGGGGGGACCGGGGAGCTGTTTTTT.

The rearrangement links TRBV10-2 to TRBJ2-3; D remains ambiguous. The germline V gene encodes CDR1 WSHSY and CDR2 SAAADI. CDR3 size: 12 residues. Trimming removed 5 bases from V and 6 bases from J, with 9 bases in between. CDR3 coding DNA: TGCGCCAGCAGTCCTCGTTCGGATACGCAGTATTTT. This codes for CASSPRSDTQYF.

This chain uses TRBV13 with TRBJ2-1, with 7 bases matching TRBD2. Germline V lookup: CDR1 PRHDT, CDR2 FYEKMQ (reference sequence). J lost 2 bases, V lost 6 bases, and 7 bases had no gene match. The CDR3 sequence is 15 residues long. Written as DNA, the CDR3 is TGTGCCAGCAGTCCCCAGGGAGGGCCCTACAATGAGCAGTTCTTC. Amino acids: CASSPQGGPYNEQFF. Combining the CDR3 with reference TRBV13 and TRBJ2-1 gives the whole variable domain AAGVIQSPRHLIKEKRETATLKCYPIPRHDTVYWYQQGPGQDPQFLISFYEKMQSDKGSIPDRFSAQQFSDYHSELNMSSLELGDSALYFCASSPQGGPYNEQFFGPGTRLTVL.

The chain uses TRBV7-2 and TRBJ2-6; no clear D gene. CDR1 is SGHTA, CDR2 FQGNSA, per germline. V was shortened by 3 bases and J by 2 bases, with 8 bases between the two germline ends. CDR3 length equals 15 residues. The CDR3 sequence is CASSLSGAGANVLTF. CDR3 DNA: TGTGCCAGCAGCTTGTCGGGTGCTGGGGCCAACGTCCTGACTTTC.

The chain joins TRBV7-2 to TRBJ1-2; no firm D call. Trimming removed 5 bases from V and 3 bases from J, with 13 bases in between. Germline CDR1 reads SGHTA; CDR2 reads FQGNSA. The CDR3 totals 14 residues. The DNA for the CDR3 is TGTGCCAGCAGCCCCCCGGCAGGCTACTATGGCTACACCTTC. This codes for CASSPPAGYYGYTF.

The chain has TRBV7-2 and TRBJ2-1; 12 bases match TRBD2. V lost 1 base and J lost 0; bases outside the gene matches: 7. Germline lookup yields CDR1 SGHTA and CDR2 FQGNSA. The CDR3 is made up of 19 amino acids. CDR3 nucleotides: TGTGCCAGCAGCTTAGGGGGGACTAGCGGGTTTAGCTCCTACAATGAGCAGTTCTTC. Amino acids: CASSLGGTSGFSSYNEQFF.

The table lists this clone with a count of one. This sequence joins TRBV18 and TRBJ2-1, with D unclear. Per germline, CDR1 KGHSH and CDR2 LQKENI. The CDR3 totals 11 residues. V gave up 3 bases and J gave up 7 bases, with 4 bases separating them. CDR3 sequence: CASSPQNEQFF. CDR3 sequence (DNA): TGTGCCAGCTCACCGCAGAATGAGCAGTTCTTC.

This chain links TRBV4-3 with TRBJ2-5; D possibly corresponds to TRBD2 (5 bases). Germline V gene lookup returns CDR1 LGHNA and CDR2 YSLEER. V shed 4 bases and J shed 1 base, with 13 bases lying between them. CDR3 length equals 15 residues. The CDR3 DNA is TGCGCCAGCAGCCCTGCTGGGGAGCCCCAAGAGACCCAGTACTTC. As protein: CASSPAGEPQETQYF.

This clone was counted once. The chain joins TRBV29-1 to TRBJ1-2; D gene uncertain. V gave up 4 bases and J gave up 6 bases, with 12 bases separating them. The CDR3 totals 12 residues. Germline V gene data show CDR1 as SQVTM and CDR2 as ANQGSEA. The CDR3 sequence: CSVVGQEDGYTF. CDR3 coding DNA: TGCAGCGTTGTAGGGCAGGAGGATGGCTACACCTTC.

The chain is built from TRBV11-2 and TRBJ2-7; maybe TRBD2 (6 bases). CDR1 and CDR2 from the germline V gene are SGHAT and FQNNGV. The V gene lost 0 bases and the J gene lost 2 bases, with 14 bases spanning the gap. The CDR3 is 16 residues long. This CDR3 reads CASSLDGGRTTYEQYF. In DNA, the CDR3 is TGTGCCAGCAGCTTAGATGGCGGCAGGACTACCTACGAGCAGTACTTC.

CDR3 in amino acids: CASSELSSGRAFDEQFF. CDR3 nucleotide sequence: TGTGCCAGCAGTGAATTATCTAGCGGGAGGGCCTTCGATGAGCAGTTCTTC. The rearrangement uses TRBV25-1 and TRBJ2-1, with TRBD2 matching 12 bases. The CDR3 is 17 residues long. Germline V gives CDR1 MGHDK, CDR2 SYGVNS. The J segment lost 8 bases and the V segment lost 1 base, leaving 9 bases of the junction unmatched.

The chain links TRBV7-2 to TRBJ2-1; 13 bases agree with TRBD2. The CDR3 spans 16 residues. Germline CDR1 and CDR2: SGHTA and FQGNSA. Trimming cost V 2 bases and J 7 bases; bases outside gene matches: 5. The CDR3 sequence: CASSLTSGRANNEQFF. The DNA for the CDR3 is TGTGCCAGCAGCTTAACTAGCGGGAGGGCCAATAATGAGCAGTTCTTC.

This chain joins TRBV6-5 and TRBJ2-3; D perhaps matches TRBD2 (6 bases). In germline, CDR1 is MNHEY, CDR2 SVGAGI. Trimming pared 5 bases from V and 2 bases from J, leaving 8 bases between. This CDR3 has 13 residues. The CDR3 spells CASSLDYTDTQYF. CDR3 nucleotides: TGTGCCAGCAGTCTGGACTACACAGATACGCAGTATTTT.

The rearrangement links TRBV5-1 to TRBJ2-7; 8 bases are shared with TRBD1. J was trimmed by 5 bases and V by 3 bases; bases with no gene match: 1. In germline, CDR1 is SGHRS, CDR2 YFSETQ. The CDR3 runs to 12 residues. The CDR3 bases are TGCGCCAGCAGCTCGACAGGGGACGAGCAGTACTTC. Its translation is CASSSTGDEQYF.

This rearrangement joins TRBV1 to TRBJ2-7; TRBD2, the table's D call, was not compared with the DNA. TRBV1 is described as a pseudogene. This CDR3 contains 18 residues. CDR3 nucleotide sequence: TGCACCAGCAGCCAAGCGGTAATAAGCGGGGAGGTTAAGGCCGAGCAGTACTTC. Residues: CTSSQAVISGEVKAEQYF.